This T cell receptor beta chain was documented in a study of T cells after yellow fever vaccination. Study-level points and caveats: Post-booster repertoires contained most primary-vaccination clones again (about 95% CD4, approximately 88% CD8).

In regard to this clonotype: No antigen is known for it.

The junction had 8 bases not matched to a gene; V was cut back by 3 bases and J by 4 bases. CDR3 size: 16 residues. Germline V gene sequence: CDR1 MDHEN, CDR2 SYDVKM. 5'RACE template switching produced TCR cDNA carrying a universal primer site and UMIs. TCRdb reanalysed the 5' RACE reads using MiXCR and keeps one entry per CDR3 protein. The profile shows 350,000 or so distinct CDR3 sequences, 8% to 9.5% of them singletons. V and J are TRBV28 and TRBJ2-5; 10 positions match TRBD2. The source is a man younger than 35 who received the YFV17D yellow fever vaccine. Sequencing was performed on PBMCs, taken around 45 days after the first yellow fever vaccination. The chain's CDR3 is CASSFSSGSFTETQYF. The DNA for the CDR3 is TGTGCCAGCAGTTTTTCTAGCGGGAGCTTCACAGAGACCCAGTACTTC.